This T cell receptor (beta chain) was found in a study of T-cell memory formation after mild COVID-19. Whole-study findings and limits: Clones that contracted from day 15 to 85 had balanced CD4/CD8; later expanders were CD4+ biased. Clonal second-wave expansions that peaked on day 37 had unconfirmed SARS-CoV-2 specificity. Prior to infection, memory already included some responding clones, suggesting cross-reactive memory joined.

This clonotype appeared a few times. What it binds is unknown. A 5'RACE reaction primed in the constant segment made cDNA libraries of TCR alpha and TCR beta, and these carried sample barcodes and UMIs. TCRdb re-called the 5' RACE reads with MiXCR, one entry per CDR3 protein. Of some 250,000 distinct CDR3 sequences listed, roughly 10% are singletons. With V trimmed by 2 bases and J by 5 bases, 10 bases remained unmatched. Looked up from germline, CDR1 is SGHTA and CDR2 is FQGNSA. The CDR3 has 16 amino acids. Sequencing was done on a sample of PBMCs or a T cell subset sorted from them (not recorded which). This clonotype originated in a man younger than 30 who had mild COVID-19 (a few samples of this study predate the infection). Cell type and time point are not known. J is TRBJ2-5 and V is TRBV7-2; the match to TRBD2 covers 8 bases. CDR3 protein: CASSLFAAAGGETQYF. The CDR3 DNA reads TGTGCCAGCAGCTTATTCGCCGCGGCGGGGGGTGAGACCCAGTACTTC.